This T cell receptor beta chain emerged from a study of blood T cells in healthy people across ages. Germline V gene sequence: CDR1 DFQATT, CDR2 SNEGSKA (reference sequence). CDR3 size: 14 residues. V lost 7 bases to trimming and J lost 0 bases, with 16 bases between them. This clonotype was counted only a few times. The second PCR ran roughly 7 to 12 cycles with a sample-barcoded 5' primer and J-beta primers. In TCRdb, the 5' RACE reads were re-called with MiXCR into one record per CDR3 protein. The table includes approximately 1.5 million distinct CDR3 sequences, 35% to 45% detected once. The J gene is TRBJ2-7, the V gene TRBV20-1; D gene unclear. Sequenced material: blood. The TCR sequence derives from a woman aged 18 to 35 in good health. CDR3 amino acids: CSVPGDVGSYEQYF. CDR3 in DNA: TGCAGTGTTCCGGGTGACGTGGGCTCCTACGAGCAGTACTTC.